The 10 T cell receptor beta chains presented below share a single source sample, sequenced in a study of metastatic and nonmetastatic thyroid tumors. Prior to thyroid surgery, none of the patients had received any treatment. TCRdb reanalyzed the PCR reads via MiXCR. The sample consists of 2,500 to 3,000 clones, under 35% of them appearing once. Sample: tumor tissue. These receptors were obtained from a female donor with papillary thyroid cancer or a benign thyroid nodule (not recorded which). Some clones in this sample may be carry-over from other donors' samples.

The chain uses TRBV6-1 and TRBJ2-2; D is unresolved. Trimming removed 6 bases from V and 3 bases from J, with 14 bases in between. CDR1 is MNHNS and CDR2 is SASEGT in the germline V gene. The CDR3 contains 15 residues. DNA for the CDR3: TGTGCCAGCAGCCTAGATGGCTGGGACACCGGGGAGCTGTTTTTT. Translated, it gives CASSLDGWDTGELFF.

A few counts support this clone. The V call is TRBV10-3, the J call TRBJ2-7; D uncertain. With 6 bases removed from V and 2 bases from J, the gap between germline ends came to 11 bases. There are 13 residues in the CDR3. Germline V CDR1 and CDR2: ENHRY, SYGVKD. CDR3 sequence (DNA): TGTGCCATCAGGGAAGCCGACCCCTACGAGCAGTACTTC. It translates to CAIREADPYEQYF.

The V call is TRBV6-1, the J call TRBJ2-2; D may be TRBD2 (5 bases). The CDR3 totals 15 residues. In germline, CDR1 is MNHNS, CDR2 SASEGT. Trimming shortened V by 7 bases and J by 0 bases, and 12 bases separated the two germline ends. The CDR3 nucleotides read TGTGCCAGCACCGACTACGCCACGAACACCGGGGAGCTGTTTTTT. Translation: CASTDYATNTGELFF.

The CDR3 DNA reads TGTGCCAGCAGTCCCCACGGGGGGGGGAATCAGCCCCAGCATTTT. It codes for CASSPHGGGNQPQHF. The rearrangement joins TRBV28 to TRBJ1-5; the D gene is possibly TRBD1 (5 bases). Trimming pared 5 bases from V and 4 bases from J, leaving 15 bases between. Germline V gene sequence: CDR1 MDHEN, CDR2 SYDVKM. CDR3 size: 15 residues.

The chain has TRBV28 and TRBJ2-1, with 9 bases matching TRBD1. This CDR3 region has 12 residues. V was clipped by 5 bases and J by 7 bases; unmatched bases: 0. The germline gives CDR1 MDHEN, CDR2 SYDVKM. DNA of the CDR3: TGTGCCAGCAGTGGGACAGGGAATGAGCAGTTCTTC. It specifies CASSGTGNEQFF.

The chain is built from TRBV6-1 and TRBJ2-7; D might be TRBD2 (6 bases). V gave up 6 bases and J gave up 0 bases, with 9 bases separating them. Germline V gives CDR1 MNHNS, CDR2 SASEGT. The length of the CDR3 is 13 residues. This chain's CDR3 is CASRRGSSYEQYF. The CDR3 DNA follows: TGTGCCAGCAGGCGGGGATCCTCCTACGAGCAGTACTTC.

This clone has only one observation. The chain joins TRBV11-2 to TRBJ2-7, with D possibly being TRBD1 or TRBD2 (7 bases each). Germline CDR1 SGHAT, CDR2 FQNNGV. CDR3 length: 14 residues. V gave up 6 bases and J gave up 5 bases, with 17 bases separating them. In DNA form, the CDR3 reads TGTGCCAGCAGAGAAAGACAGGGAGGGCACGAGCAGTACTTC. This sequence encodes CASRERQGGHEQYF.

The table lists this clone with a few counts. This chain joins TRBV20-1 and TRBJ2-7; 9 bases agree with TRBD2. Germline CDR1 and CDR2: DFQATT and SNEGSKA (reference sequence). CDR3 length equals 16 residues. V dropped 3 bases and J dropped 3; count of bases not matched to a gene: 12. The CDR3 DNA reads TGCAGTGCTAGGGGGGGGCCTAGCGGGACTCTCTACGAGCAGTACTTC. Its translation: CSARGGPSGTLYEQYF.

V and J are TRBV11-2 and TRBJ2-6; a weak D match, TRBD2 (6 bases). The CDR3 extends over 16 amino acids. CDR1 is SGHAT, CDR2 FQNNGV, per germline. Deletions cut 5 bases from V and 0 bases from J, with 11 bases between. The CDR3 spells CASSPGGSSGANVLTF. The CDR3 DNA reads as TGTGCCAGCAGCCCTGGGGGGAGCTCTGGGGCCAACGTCCTGACTTTC.

The CDR3 sequence is CASSSRTVNTGELFF. The CDR3 DNA is TGTGCCAGCAGTTCTCGGACGGTGAACACCGGGGAGCTGTTTTTT. The chain has TRBV12-3 or TRBV12-4 and TRBJ2-2; D unclear. This CDR3 has 15 amino acids. Between the trimmed V and J ends, which lost 4 bases and 1 base, there was a span of 10 bases.